The sequence of this TCR beta chain was determined in a study of blood T cells in healthy people across ages. Study as a whole: Template switching retrieved approximately one barcoded beta molecule for each two T cells.

The junction had 8 bases not matched to a gene; V was cut back by 5 bases and J by 2 bases. Germline V gene sequence: CDR1 MDHEN, CDR2 SYDVKM. The CDR3 covers 17 residues. Total RNA extraction produced at least 6 micrograms (per sample) for the study. Using a J-beta primer mix together with a sample-barcoded 5' primer, a second PCR was run for roughly 6 to 12 cycles. Every molecule of cDNA carried a tag from a template-switch adaptor with 12 random nucleotides. TCRdb reprocessed the 5' RACE reads with MiXCR, giving one entry per CDR3 protein. The repertoire holds 1 million or so distinct CDR3 sequences, less than 50% seen once, with under 20% in the top ten.

This TCR was sampled from a woman aged 60-70 years in good health. Sequenced material: blood. The V gene is TRBV28, the J gene TRBJ2-6, with TRBD1 matching over 8 bases. CDR3 sequence reads: CASSPDRGFPGANVLTF. CDR3 in DNA: TGTGCCAGCAGTCCCGACAGGGGATTCCCTGGGGCCAACGTCCTGACTTTC.